This TCR beta chain came from a study of OX40 agonist ivuxolimab in advanced cancers. Study background: Patients received ivuxolimab, an agonistic anti-OX40 (CD134) antibody. Findings and caveats of the study: By week 6 at 0.1 to 3.0 mg/kg, blood CD4+ and CD8+ T cells had expanded clonally.

Measured with immunoSEQ multiplex PCR; TCRdb has only the in-frame clones, and not every one. The sample shows over 65,000 clones, 92% of them seen only once. CDR3 length: 17 residues. With regard to this clone: What it binds is not known.

Sequencing was performed on CD4+ or CD8+ T cells sorted from blood, taken in a trial of the OX40 agonist ivuxolimab. The gene calls are TRBV1 and TRBJ1-3. TRBV1 is annotated as a pseudogene. The TCR comes from an adult with an advanced solid tumor such as melanoma, head and neck, liver or kidney cancer. The CDR3 here is CTSSRGGGTVSGNTIYF. CDR3 nucleotides: TGCACCAGCAGCCGAGGGGGGGGAACGGTCTCTGGAAACACCATATATTTT.